This T cell receptor (beta chain) came from a study of T cells after yellow fever vaccination. Study in general: Tscm, CM, EM and EMRA memory subsets were sorted by CD3, CD45RA, CCR7 and CD95.

Using its own MiXCR run on the 5' RACE reads, TCRdb lists one record per CDR3 protein. Of approximately 58,000 distinct CDR3 sequences in the sample, about 5.2% were seen once. CDR3 length: 16 residues. V was cut by 2 bases and J by 7 bases, with 21 bases left in between. CDR1 is SGHRS and CDR2 is YFSETQ in the germline V gene. Study results and caveats: Detection of almost all vaccine-responding clonotypes in sorted memory subsets failed on day 0. Although most clonotypes did not, a small share appeared in both CD4 and CD8 compartments.

This clonotype was picked up many times. Sequenced material: PBMCs, either bulk or a sorted T-cell subset (CD4+, CD8+, memory, or dextramer-sorted; not recorded which), taken on the day of the yellow fever booster vaccination. The sequence came from a young man who received the YFV17D yellow fever vaccine. V gene TRBV5-1 combines with J gene TRBJ1-2, with D possibly matching TRBD1 (5 bases). The CDR3 sequence is CASSFDGGARLSGYTF. DNA of the CDR3: TGCGCCAGCAGCTTCGACGGAGGGGCGCGGCTGAGTGGCTACACCTTC.